This T cell receptor (beta chain) was documented in a study of T-cell reconstitution after alpha-beta-depleted transplantation in children. Preparation of the TCRbeta library was carried out with unique molecular identifiers. TCRdb ran MiXCR on the PCR reads and lists one entry per CDR3 protein. The sample records around 680,000 distinct CDR3 sequences, roughly 17% being singletons. This clonotype was counted ten times or more. The sequences come from PBMCs from the stem cell graft donor, collected from the stem cell graft. The source of this sequence is a human donor who donated a stem cell graft to a child with acute myeloid leukemia.

The CDR3 nucleotides are TGCAGTGCTAGAACCCCCTTCTTAGACTCTAGCACAGATACGCAGTATTTT. Translating gives CSARTPFLDSSTDTQYF. The chain carries TRBV20-1 and TRBJ2-3; D gene uncertain. Per germline, CDR1 DFQATT and CDR2 SNEGSKA (reference sequence). This CDR3 has 17 amino acids. The ends were cut back, 2 bases at V and 0 bases at J, with 18 bases in the middle.